The clone carrying this TCR beta chain was seen repeatedly, ten times or more. Its antigen is as yet unknown. The source of the sample is a study of identical twins. Study-wide results and limits: For out-of-frame beta sequences, excess twin sharing was weaker.

TCRdb ran MiXCR on the 5' RACE reads and lists one entry per CDR3 protein. The top ten hold around 1.6% of the sample, which has some 900,000 distinct CDR3 sequences, about 12% seen once. The data were also submitted as part of a second study, on yellow fever vaccine responses in identical twins.

Sequencing was performed on PBMCs. This receptor was identified in a woman younger than 35 in good health.

The CDR3, as DNA: TGCGCCAGCAGCTTGGATCATTCCACAGATACGCAGTATTTT. This gives the protein CASSLDHSTDTQYF. V gene TRBV5-1 combines with J gene TRBJ2-3, with D unresolved. The CDR3 sequence is 14 residues long. Germline V gene lookup returns CDR1 SGHRS and CDR2 YFSETQ. Trimming shortened V by 0 bases and J by 2 bases, and 7 bases separated the two germline ends.